This is a list of T cell receptor beta chains from one sample in a study of vaccination effects on CD4 cells after COVID-19. For these TCRs, the target antigens are not known. TCRdb's copy holds only in-frame clones and misses some; the assay was immunoSEQ multiplex PCR. The table shows tens of thousands of clones, with roughly three quarters occurring only once. This specimen consisted of CD4+ T cells from PBMCs cultured without peptide, obtained before COVID-19 vaccination. These receptor sequences come from a human donor who received a COVID-19 vaccine. Both conserved end residues are part of each CDR3. The D gene is left open where the match is weak. Clone size is not always given. Where it is, it says once, few, many or a class for expanded clones.

TRBJ1-6 TRBV3-1/TRBV3-2 few . CASSQVGQRNSPLHF TGTGCCAGCAGCCAAGTCGGACAGAGAAATTCACCCCTCCACTTT
TRBJ2-5 TRBV9 once TRBD1 CASSVRDRGETQYF TGTGCCAGCAGCGTACGGGACAGGGGGGAGACCCAGTACTTC
TRBJ2-3 TRBV7-2 . . CASSLYESTDTQYF TGTGCCAGCAGCTTATATGAAAGCACAGATACGCAGTATTTT
TRBJ2-5 TRBV19 . TRBD2 CASRTSGGRRTQYF TGTGCCAGTAGAACTAGCGGGGGTAGGCGGACCCAGTACTTC
TRBJ1-2 TRBV7-2 . . CASSSLPNSYGYTF TGTGCCAGCAGCTCTCTCCCCAACTCCTATGGCTACACCTTC
TRBJ2-1 TRBV19 few . CASSIGGVGNEQFF TGTGCCAGTAGTATAGGGGGGGTTGGGAATGAGCAGTTCTTC
TRBJ2-3 TRBV6-5 . . CATEGTRTDTQYF TGTGCCACCGAGGGGACCCGCACAGATACGCAGTATTTT
TRBJ1-5 TRBV2 . . CASMLGLDQPQHF TGTGCCAGCATGTTAGGATTGGATCAGCCCCAGCATTTT
TRBJ2-2 TRBV5-1 . . CASRRDGELFF TGCGCCAGCAGGAGGGACGGGGAGCTGTTTTTT
TRBJ2-5 TRBV24-1 . . CATSDLRAGIETQYF TGTGCCACCAGTGATTTGCGTGCAGGGATAGAGACCCAGTACTTC
TRBJ2-5 TRBV18 . . CASSPTGTTRETQYF TGTGCCAGCTCACCTACCGGGACAACCAGGGAGACCCAGTACTTC
TRBJ1-6 TRBV5-6 . TRBD1 CASSGRDRASGPLHF TGTGCCAGCAGCGGCCGGGACAGGGCCTCTGGACCCCTCCACTTT
TRBJ1-1 TRBV7-6 . . CASSLRAGANTEAFF TGTGCCAGCAGCTTACGCGCTGGGGCGAACACTGAAGCTTTCTTT
TRBJ2-3 TRBV19 . TRBD2 CASNAGGHLDTQYF TGTGCCAGTAATGCGGGGGGGCATTTAGATACGCAGTATTTT
TRBJ2-4 TRBV3-1/TRBV3-2 . . CASGGLTKNIQYF TGTGCCAGCGGGGGGCTGACCAAAAACATTCAGTACTTC
TRBJ2-5 TRBV11-1 . . CASSLGIQKETQYF TGTGCCAGCAGCTTAGGGATACAAAAAGAGACCCAGTACTTC
TRBJ1-4 TRBV9 once . CASSVAGGYSEKLFF TGTGCCAGCAGCGTAGCGGGGGGGTATTCTGAAAAACTGTTTTTT
TRBJ1-4 TRBV19 . . CASSIFSYGNEKLFF TGTGCCAGTAGTATCTTCAGTTACGGTAATGAAAAACTGTTTTTT
TRBJ1-1 TRBV4-3 . TRBD1 CASSQYFGQGNTEAFF TGCGCCAGCAGCCAATATTTCGGACAGGGGAACACTGAAGCTTTCTTT
TRBJ2-5 TRBV10-3 . . CAISESAAQETQYF TGTGCCATCAGTGAGTCGGCAGCTCAAGAGACCCAGTACTTC
TRBJ1-5 TRBV7-2 . . CASSLRTGISNQPQHF TGTGCCAGCAGCTTAAGAACAGGGATTAGCAATCAGCCCCAGCATTTT
TRBJ1-1 TRBV6-5 few . CASSITYTNTEAFF TGTGCCAGCAGTATCACCTATACTAACACTGAAGCTTTCTTT
TRBJ2-5 TRBV6-5 . . CASSFPKQGMETQYF TGTGCCAGCAGTTTTCCAAAACAGGGAATGGAGACCCAGTACTTC
TRBJ2-1 TRBV9 . . CASSVRSTSYNEQFF TGTGCCAGCAGCGTACGGAGTACCTCCTACAATGAGCAGTTCTTC
TRBJ1-1 TRBV5-1 . TRBD1 CASSLGDRVPNTEAFF TGCGCCAGCAGCTTGGGGGACAGGGTCCCGAACACTGAAGCTTTCTTT
TRBJ2-3 TRBV12-3/TRBV12-4 . . CASSFRIDTQYF TGTGCCAGCAGTTTTCGTATTGATACGCAGTATTTT
TRBJ1-2 TRBV24-1 . TRBD1 CATSDRDRGDGYTF TGTGCCACCAGTGATAGGGACAGGGGAGACGGCTACACCTTC
TRBJ1-1 TRBV29-1 few . CSANGQINTEAFF TGCAGCGCAAACGGACAGATTAACACTGAAGCTTTCTTT
TRBJ2-1 TRBV7-2 . TRBD2 CASSSPTTSGGEQFF TGTGCCAGCAGCTCTCCCACAACTAGCGGGGGGGAGCAGTTCTTC
TRBJ1-1 TRBV28 . . CASSNVGEGQTEAFF TGTGCCAGCAGTAACGTTGGGGAGGGGCAGACTGAAGCTTTCTTT
TRBJ1-1 TRBV6-5 . TRBD1 CASRTGALNTEAFF TGTGCCAGCAGGACAGGGGCTTTAAACACTGAAGCTTTCTTT
TRBJ2-3 TRBV3-1/TRBV3-2 . . CASSQGRGGYTDTQYF TGTGCCAGCAGCCAAGGGAGGGGCGGATACACAGATACGCAGTATTTT
TRBJ1-1 TRBV29-1 few . CSVEFGLNTEAFF TGCAGCGTTGAGTTTGGCTTGAACACTGAAGCTTTCTTT
TRBJ2-3 TRBV4-1 . . CASSAYYRISTDTQYF TGCGCCAGCAGCGCCTACTACCGAATTAGCACAGATACGCAGTATTTT
TRBJ1-5 TRBV19 . TRBD1 CASSASGQGMWSNQPQHF TGTGCCAGTAGTGCCTCGGGACAGGGGATGTGGAGCAATCAGCCCCAGCATTTT
TRBJ2-5 TRBV4-1 . TRBD1 CASSQDRNRGQETQYF TGCGCCAGCAGCCAAGATCGAAACAGGGGCCAAGAGACCCAGTACTTC
TRBJ1-4 TRBV15 . TRBD1 CATRSDRGFGKLFF TGTGCCACCAGGTCTGACAGGGGGTTCGGGAAACTGTTTTTT
TRBJ1-3 TRBV19 . . CASTLPGPGAGNTIYF TGTGCCAGTACCCTACCGGGTCCGGGAGCTGGAAACACCATATATTTT
TRBJ2-5 TRBV5-1 . TRBD2 CASSFLGSGGGETQYF TGCGCCAGCAGCTTCCTGGGTAGCGGGGGTGGAGAGACCCAGTACTTC
TRBJ1-3 TRBV15 . . CATSRETGTSGNTIYF TGTGCCACCAGCAGAGAGACGGGAACCTCTGGAAACACCATATATTTT
TRBJ2-3 TRBV7-3 few . CASSLSDPTDTQYF TGTGCCAGCAGCTTGTCAGACCCCACAGATACGCAGTATTTT
TRBJ1-6 TRBV6-5 . . CAAQGKFNSPLHF TGTGCCGCGCAGGGGAAATTTAATTCACCCCTCCACTTT
TRBJ2-3 TRBV6-5 . . CASTPLARGVDTQYF TGTGCCAGCACCCCTCTGGCGAGGGGGGTAGATACGCAGTATTTT
TRBJ1-1 TRBV14 . . CASRGAGRHEAFF TGTGCCAGCCGAGGGGCAGGCCGTCACGAAGCTTTCTTT
TRBJ1-4 TRBV19 . TRBD1 CASSAPGTGGDKLFF TGTGCCAGTAGTGCACCCGGGACAGGGGGAGACAAACTGTTTTTT
TRBJ2-3 TRBV6-5 . . CASSYSLLKSDTQYF TGTGCCAGCAGTTACTCGCTTTTAAAATCAGATACGCAGTATTTT
TRBJ1-3 TRBV29-1 . . CSVSTDSSGNTIYF TGCAGCGTTTCCACAGATTCCTCTGGAAACACCATATATTTT
TRBJ1-4 TRBV28 large . CASRMDSVNEKLFF TGTGCCAGCAGGATGGACAGTGTTAATGAAAAACTGTTTTTT
TRBJ1-5 TRBV12-5 . . CASGLATLGGSYQPQHF TGTGCTAGTGGTTTGGCTACCTTGGGGGGGTCATATCAGCCCCAGCATTTT
TRBJ1-4 TRBV19 few TRBD1 CASSRQGTDAATNEKLFF TGTGCCAGTAGTCGACAAGGGACAGACGCTGCAACTAATGAAAAACTGTTTTTT
TRBJ1-3 TRBV7-9 . TRBD1 CASRPGTDGNTIYF TGTGCCAGCAGACCCGGGACAGACGGAAACACCATATATTTT
TRBJ1-4 TRBV7-8 few TRBD1 CASSAGSGQGAEKLFF TGTGCCAGCAGCGCAGGCTCGGGACAGGGGGCCGAAAAACTGTTTTTT